This T cell receptor (beta chain) was sequenced for a study of T cells in Graves' hyperthyroidism and ophthalmopathy. J lost 9 bases, V lost 7 bases, and 10 bases had no gene match. The germline V gene has CDR1 SNHLY and CDR2 FYNNEI. The CDR3 is 14 amino acids. This clonotype was recorded at least ten times. TCR beta CDR3 sequences were amplified from RNA transcripts. The HTBI primer set served for first-round RT-PCR of the TCR CDR3. TCRdb recomputed calls from the multiplex PCR reads with MiXCR, one row per CDR3 protein. In the table there are 600,000 to 650,000 distinct CDR3 sequences, under 20% of which are singletons.

The sequencing input was blood. This TCR derives from a woman between 25 and 40 years old with Graves' hyperthyroidism. The rearrangement links TRBV2 to TRBJ2-1, with TRBD2 matching over 9 bases. CDR3 nucleotides: TGTGCCAGCACCCCGGGACTAGCCGTGGGTGAGCAGTTCTTC. Its protein product is CASTPGLAVGEQFF.